The 23 T cell receptor beta chains below were found in one sample sequenced in a study of cytomegalovirus exposure and HLA in healthy donors (dated by TCRdb to about 2017). Library generation was performed with the immunoSEQ multiplex PCR assay. For the multiplex PCR, a mixture combining 60 forward primers for TCR Vbeta segments and 13 reverse primers for TCR Jbeta segments was used. Entries here come from immuneACCESS through TCRdb and include only in-frame sequences with V and J called. Some clones fail to appear in such tables; in the studies checked, an unresolved V gene covers under half of the shortfall, and the cause of the remainder is unknown. The sample has 110,000 to 150,000 clones on record, over 60% of them singletons. 1.5% to 2% of the sample is taken by the ten largest. Sequenced: PBMCs. The receptor set was obtained from a woman aged 40-49 years in good health and CMV-seronegative.

This clone was recorded once. The V and J genes are TRBV27 and TRBJ2-7; perhaps TRBD2 as D (6 bases). CDR3 length: 15 residues. CDR1 is MNHEY and CDR2 is SMNVEV in the germline V gene (reference sequence). V was shortened by 6 bases and J by 2 bases, with 17 bases between the two germline ends. CDR3 amino acids: CASSTPGRSTYEQYF. The CDR3 bases are TGTGCCAGCAGCACTCCCGGGAGATCCACCTACGAGCAGTACTTC.

V gene TRBV2 combines with J gene TRBJ2-3, with D possibly matching TRBD2 (6 bases). This CDR3 comprises 17 residues. With 1 base removed from V and 3 bases from J, the gap between germline ends came to 17 bases. From germline, CDR1 is SNHLY and CDR2 FYNNEI. CDR3 amino acids: CASSEGGWGVGTDTQYF. The CDR3 nucleotides are TGTGCCAGCAGTGAAGGGGGGTGGGGGGTCGGGACAGATACGCAGTATTTT.

This chain links TRBV27 with TRBJ2-5, with TRBD2 matching 9 bases. The DNA end is a closer match to TRBJ2-7, so the J assignment may be wrong. There are 13 residues in the CDR3. Germline values: CDR1 MNHEY, CDR2 SMNVEV (reference sequence). The chain's CDR3 is CASTRGGGSEQYF. In DNA form, the CDR3 reads TGTGCCAGCACCCGCGGGGGGGGCTCCGAGCAGTACTTC.

The rearrangement joins TRBV10-3 to TRBJ2-2, with 7 bases identical to TRBD1. Germline loops: CDR1 ENHRY, CDR2 SYGVKD. V was clipped by 3 bases and J by 6 bases; unmatched bases: 4. CDR3 length equals 14 residues. CDR3 loop: CAISDRGLAGELFF. As DNA, the CDR3 is TGTGCCATCAGTGATAGGGGGCTTGCCGGGGAGCTGTTTTTT.

The rearrangement links TRBV2 to TRBJ1-2; 10 nucleotides agree with TRBD1. CDR1 SNHLY and CDR2 FYNNEI come from the germline V gene. The CDR3 extends over 15 amino acids. The ends lost 4 bases at V and 8 bases at J; junction bases unmatched: 10. This chain's CDR3 is CASSAPTGGLLGYTF. CDR3 nucleotides: TGTGCCAGCAGTGCCCCGACAGGGGGCTTGTTAGGCTACACCTTC. The full variable domain, in which reference TRBV2 and TRBJ1-2 provide the parts outside the CDR3, is EPEVTQTPSHQVTQMGQEVILRCVPISNHLYFYWYRQILGQKVEFLVSFYNNEISEKSEIFDDQFSVERPDGSNFTLKIRSTKLEDSAMYFCASSAPTGGLLGYTFGSGTRLTVV.

This clone was observed a handful of times. In the same sample, other DNA sequences code for this CDR3. This rearrangement joins TRBV19 to TRBJ2-7, with D possibly TRBD1 on 5 matching bases. The CDR3 spans 12 residues. Germline V gene sequence: CDR1 LNHDA, CDR2 SQIVND (reference sequence). The V and J ends lost 3 bases and 4 bases respectively, with 7 bases between them. In DNA, the CDR3 is TGTGCCAGTAGTATTCAGGGTTACGAGCAGTACTTC. Translation gives CASSIQGYEQYF.

This clone was seen once. This chain links TRBV30 with TRBJ1-5, with 9 nucleotides matching TRBD1. The CDR3 has 13 amino acids. The V and J ends lost 5 bases and 2 bases, in that order; junction bases with no gene match: 1. Germline assignment: CDR1 GTSNPN and CDR2 SVGIG (reference sequence). Written as DNA, the CDR3 is TGTGCCTGGGGACAGGGGCGCAATCAGCCCCAGCATTTT. This sequence encodes CAWGQGRNQPQHF.

The chain recombines TRBV6-6 with TRBJ2-7, with 8 bases lining up with TRBD2. CDR1 and CDR2 (germline): MNHNY, SVGAGI (reference sequence). The CDR3 covers 15 residues. V lost 7 bases, J lost 4 bases, and 12 bases stayed unmatched. CDR3 sequence (DNA): TGTGCCAGCACCAACGGGAGGGGAACGTCTTACGAGCAGTACTTC. Its translation: CASTNGRGTSYEQYF.

The V call is TRBV5-1, the J call TRBJ2-5, with TRBD1 identical over 12 bases. J was trimmed by 5 bases and V by 4 bases; bases with no gene match: 6. There are 15 residues in the CDR3. Germline assignment: CDR1 SGHRS and CDR2 YFSETQ. CDR3 amino acids: CASSAFGTGGETQYF. In DNA, the CDR3 is TGCGCCAGCAGCGCATTCGGGACAGGGGGCGAGACCCAGTACTTC.

This chain uses TRBV6-4 with TRBJ2-2; D is undetermined. CDR1 is MRHNA and CDR2 is SNTAGT in the germline V gene. CDR3 length: 14 amino acids. V was trimmed by 0 bases and J by 7 bases, leaving 9 bases between them. CDR3 bases: TGTGCCAGCAGTGACTCGGCAGGCTACGGGGAGCTGTTTTTT. It codes for CASSDSAGYGELFF.

This clone was picked up one time. The chain combines TRBV9 with TRBJ2-1, with 11 bases matching TRBD2. The CDR3 runs to 15 residues. CDR1 SGDLS and CDR2 YYNGEE come from the germline V gene. Trimming took 4 bases from V and 8 from J; bases not matched to a gene: 8. For the CDR3, the DNA is TGTGCCAGCAGCTTCACTAGCGGGAGCTTGGATGAGCAGTTCTTC. As protein: CASSFTSGSLDEQFF.

The CDR3: CASSWDSSYEQYF. CDR3 bases: TGTGCCAGCAGCTGGGACAGCTCCTACGAGCAGTACTTC. The V call is TRBV7-9, the J call TRBJ2-7, with 7 positions matching TRBD1. The CDR3 spans 13 residues. Per the germline V gene, CDR1 is SEHNR and CDR2 is FQNEAQ (reference sequence). The ends lost 4 bases at V and 0 bases at J; junction bases unmatched: 0. Variable domain in full (rest from reference TRBV7-9 and TRBJ2-7): DTGVSQNPRHKITKRGQNVTFRCDPISEHNRLYWYRQTLGQGPEFLTYFQNEAQLEKSRLLSDRFSAERPKGSFSTLEIQRTEQGDSAMYLCASSWDSSYEQYFGPGTRLTVT.

This clone has a handful of counts. V gene TRBV6-1 combines with J gene TRBJ2-7; TRBD2 might be the D (5 bases). The CDR3 covers 13 residues. Germline values: CDR1 MNHNS, CDR2 SASEGT. Trimming pared 5 bases from V and 5 bases from J, leaving 13 bases between. Here the CDR3 DNA reads TGTGCCAGCAGTAAGCGGACCGAGAACGAGCAGTACTTC. Translated: CASSKRTENEQYF.

The chain combines TRBV7-9 with TRBJ1-1, with 8 nucleotides matching TRBD1. This CDR3 spans 15 amino acids. V gave up 4 bases and J gave up 3 bases; unmatched junction bases: 7. Germline-derived CDR1 and CDR2 are SEHNR and FQNEAQ (reference sequence). This CDR3 reads CASSSPDREDTEAFF. The CDR3 region has the DNA TGTGCCAGCAGCTCACCGGACAGGGAGGACACTGAAGCTTTCTTT.

The rearrangement joins TRBV27 to TRBJ1-4; TRBD1 agrees at 9 bases. The germline gives CDR1 MNHEY, CDR2 SMNVEV (reference sequence). Trimming took 6 bases from V and 7 from J; bases not matched to a gene: 6. The CDR3 runs to 14 residues. The CDR3 spells CASSPGTGREKLFF. As DNA, the CDR3 is TGTGCCAGCAGCCCCGGGACAGGGCGTGAAAAACTGTTTTTT.

This chain uses TRBV5-1 with TRBJ2-7, with D perhaps TRBD1 (7 bases). V dropped 3 bases and J dropped 2 bases, with 21 bases sitting between them. Germline V gene lookup returns CDR1 SGHRS and CDR2 YFSETQ. The CDR3 extends over 17 amino acids. CDR3: CASSWTAGQSIAYEQYF. The CDR3 DNA reads TGCGCCAGCAGCTGGACGGCGGGACAGAGTATCGCCTACGAGCAGTACTTC.

The DNA for the CDR3 is TGTGCCTGGAGTGAACTATTCACAGATACGCAGTATTTT. It translates to CAWSELFTDTQYF. The chain uses TRBV30 and TRBJ2-3; D is undetermined. The germline V gene encodes CDR1 GTSNPN and CDR2 SVGIG (reference sequence). The CDR3 has 13 amino acids. Trimming removed 1 base at V and 2 bases at J, with 7 bases between.

This clone was seen a handful of times. This chain uses TRBV5-6 with TRBJ1-1; D remains ambiguous. Trimming took off 1 base at V and 1 base at J, with 8 bases between the two ends. This CDR3 spans 14 amino acids. From germline, CDR1 is SGHDT and CDR2 YYEEEE. The CDR3 here is CASSLSFGNTEAFF. The DNA for the CDR3 is TGTGCCAGCAGCTTGAGTTTCGGGAACACTGAAGCTTTCTTT.

This clone was observed a few times. The rearrangement links TRBV5-1 to TRBJ2-1, with D maybe TRBD2 (6 bases). Germline loops: CDR1 SGHRS, CDR2 YFSETQ. The ends were cut back, 7 bases at V and 10 bases at J, with 27 bases in the middle. CDR3 length equals 16 residues. The CDR3 nucleotides read TGCGCCAGCGGTAAAACCGCCCCCGGACTGGGACTGGAGCAGTTCTTC. Protein product: CASGKTAPGLGLEQFF.

The gene calls are TRBV27 and TRBJ2-2, with TRBD2 identical over 10 bases. The CDR3 contains 16 residues. The V and J ends lost 10 bases and 2 bases, in that order; junction bases with no gene match: 10. Germline values: CDR1 MNHEY, CDR2 SMNVEV (reference sequence). The DNA for the CDR3 is TGTGCCACCATCGGACTAGCGGAATTCAACACCGGGGAGCTGTTTTTT. This codes for CATIGLAEFNTGELFF.

Points on this clone: Other DNA sequences in the same sample also yield this CDR3. CDR3 DNA: TGTGCCAGCAGCTCACAGGGGGGCTCCTACGAGCAGTACTTC. Its protein product is CASSSQGGSYEQYF. The rearrangement uses TRBV5-4 and TRBJ2-7, with 8 nucleotides matching TRBD1. With 3 bases clipped from V and 0 bases from J, the junction kept 2 bases outside the gene matches. In germline, CDR1 is SGHNT, CDR2 YYREEE (reference sequence). The CDR3 runs 14 residues.

The DNA of the CDR3 is TGTGCCAGCTCACCAAGACTAGCGGGAGGCGGGGAGACCCAGTACTTC. This encodes CASSPRLAGGGETQYF. The V call is TRBV18, the J call TRBJ2-5; 13 nucleotides agree with TRBD2. There are 16 residues in the CDR3. The V gene end was trimmed by 2 bases and the J gene end by 5 bases; junction bases not matched to a gene: 5. Per germline, CDR1 KGHSH and CDR2 LQKENI. The variable domain in full, completed from reference TRBV18 and TRBJ2-5, reads NAGVMQNPRHLVRRRGQEARLRCSPMKGHSHVYWYRQLPEEGLKFMVYLQKENIIDESGMPKERFSAEFPKEGPSILRIQQVVRGDSAAYFCASSPRLAGGGETQYFGPGTRLLVL.

The table lists this clone with a few counts. The V gene is TRBV15, the J gene TRBJ1-2, with D hard to call. Trimming shortened V by 0 bases and J by 2 bases, and 4 bases separated the two germline ends. This CDR3 spans 13 amino acids. The germline CDR1 and CDR2 sequences are LNHNV and YYDKDF (reference sequence). CDR3 sequence (DNA): TGTGCCACCAGCAGAGAACAGAACTATGGCTACACCTTC. Translated: CATSREQNYGYTF.